This TCR beta chain was captured in a study of graft-versus-host responses after intestinal transplantation. Whole-study results and caveats: Graft-donor T cell macrochimerism coincided with high graft-versus-host to host-versus-graft clonal ratios in allografts. GvH clones turned up in recipient marrow; some had shown up first in ileum or blood.

Data came from immunoSEQ multiplex PCR; TCRdb stores just in-frame clones and leaves some out. This table holds 60,000 to 75,000 clones, 70% to 90% found once. Trimming left V 0 bases short and J 3 bases short, with 14 bases between. The CDR3 spans 16 residues. Germline V gene sequence: CDR1 LGHNA, CDR2 YNFKEQ. Comments on this clone: Its cognate antigen is unknown.

The rearrangement links TRBV4-2 to TRBJ2-5; D may be TRBD2 (6 bases). This sequence originates from a human donor who received an intestinal transplant. Sequences were derived from unstimulated CD8+ T cells sorted from spleen or lymph node cells, sampled before intestinal transplant. The CDR3 loop is CASSQDRPGEEETQYF. The CDR3 nucleotides read TGTGCCAGCAGCCAAGATCGTCCGGGAGAGGAAGAGACCCAGTACTTC.